The 9 T cell receptor beta chains presented below share a single source sample, sequenced in a study of response to subunit inactivated influenza vaccine. Each CDR3 protein gets one entry after TCRdb re-called the RT-PCR reads with MiXCR. Among some 160,000 distinct CDR3 sequences listed, around 9.9% were seen once. Sequences were derived from non-naive T cells sorted from PBMCs, sampled around seven weeks after vaccination. These receptors all come from a man between 50 and 59 years old who received an inactivated influenza vaccine.

V is TRBV5-1 and J is TRBJ1-3; D ambiguous. V was clipped by 2 bases and J by 2 bases, with 11 bases between them. The CDR3 is 15 amino acids. Germline V gives CDR1 SGHRS, CDR2 YFSETQ. CDR3 amino acids: CASSFANFTGNTIYF. CDR3 nucleotide sequence: TGCGCCAGCAGCTTTGCAAATTTCACTGGAAACACCATATATTTT.

This clonotype has ten or more counts. The chain couples TRBV4-1 to TRBJ1-5; D is unclear. This CDR3 is 16 amino acids long. Per germline, CDR1 MGHRA and CDR2 YSYEKL. Between the trimmed V and J ends, which lost 3 bases and 1 base, there was a span of 13 bases. The CDR3 sequence: CASSQTPGLSNQPQHF. CDR3 bases: TGCGCCAGCAGCCAGACCCCTGGATTAAGCAATCAGCCCCAGCATTTT.

This clonotype has a handful of counts. The CDR3 DNA is TGCGCCAGCAGCCAAGTTCAGGGGTCGGCAGAGACCCAGTACTTC. Translated, it gives CASSQVQGSAETQYF. J is TRBJ2-5 and V is TRBV4-3; weak D call: TRBD1 (6 bases). This CDR3 contains 15 residues. CDR1 is LGHNA and CDR2 is YSLEER in the germline V gene. V was clipped by 1 base and J by 4 bases, with 13 bases between them.

This clonotype was observed many times. The chain recombines TRBV29-1 with TRBJ2-1; D is ambiguous. CDR1 is SQVTM and CDR2 is ANQGSEA in the germline V gene. The CDR3 length is 11 residues. The V end was cut by 6 bases, the J end by 6 bases, with 9 bases between. CDR3 protein: CSVPWGNEQFF. The CDR3 coding sequence is TGCAGCGTCCCGTGGGGCAATGAGCAGTTCTTC.

This clonotype has a count of ten or more. The chain couples TRBV5-1 to TRBJ1-4; unclear D gene. V lost 0 bases and J 0 bases, leaving 6 bases between the germline ends. Germline CDR1 is SGHRS and CDR2 is YFSETQ. This CDR3 comprises 15 residues. This CDR3 reads CASSLGYATNEKLFF. CDR3 DNA: TGCGCCAGCAGCTTGGGGTACGCAACTAATGAAAAACTGTTTTTT.

The genes are TRBV29-1 and TRBJ2-2, with D tentatively TRBD1 (6 bases). Germline CDR1 reads SQVTM; CDR2 reads ANQGSEA. Trimming cost V 4 bases and J 4 bases, with 7 bases left between them. CDR3 length equals 12 residues. CDR3 nucleotide sequence: TGCAGCGTTGGGACAGCCACCGGGGAGCTGTTTTTT. This translates into CSVGTATGELFF.

The V call is TRBV7-2, the J call TRBJ1-5, with 11 nucleotides matching TRBD1. Losses at the gene ends were 5 bases for V and 3 bases for J; bases not matched to a gene: 6. Per germline, CDR1 SGHTA and CDR2 FQGNSA. The CDR3 covers 16 residues. CDR3 loop: CASSPRGQGDNQPQHF. The CDR3 DNA reads TGTGCCAGCAGCCCAAGGGGACAGGGGGACAATCAGCCCCAGCATTTT.

This clonotype was observed a few times. The gene calls are TRBV20-1 and TRBJ2-3; 10 bases match TRBD2. CDR1 DFQATT and CDR2 SNEGSKA come from the germline V gene (reference sequence). The CDR3 length is 17 residues. Unmatched junction bases numbered 16, after V lost 4 bases and J lost 6 bases. The CDR3 nucleotides read TGCAGTGCTACCGGCCTAGGGGGAGCGGGGGGGCGTGATACGCAGTATTTT. Its protein is CSATGLGGAGGRDTQYF.

This clonotype was picked up a small number of times. The chain combines TRBV6-2 or TRBV6-3 with TRBJ2-6, with D possibly TRBD2 on 5 matching bases. Trimming cost V 6 bases and J 0 bases, with 15 bases left between them. CDR1 is MNHEY and CDR2 is SVGEGT in the germline V gene. The CDR3 loop spans 17 amino acids. CDR3: CASSPFPRGSGANVLTF. In nucleotides, the CDR3 is TGTGCCAGCAGCCCTTTCCCTCGGGGCTCTGGGGCCAACGTCCTGACTTTC.